The clone carrying this T cell receptor beta chain was found once. As yet, its antigen is unknown. The repertoire was sequenced with immunoSEQ multiplex PCR; TCRdb's copy has only in-frame clones and lacks some. The data contain 73,000 or so clones, approximately 88% of them singletons. The data derive from a study of T cell responses to AZD1222 COVID-19 vaccine. Overall study context: Combined were second doses at about 4 or about 12 weeks. Findings of the study overall: Among spike-specific TCRs, nearly half reportedly target unmutated variant regions. Donors in the cohort were predominantly white British and more often female, and clonal diversity was possibly underestimated. Samples come after the peak T cell response, not at day 14.

The CDR3 length is 12 residues. The junction had 4 bases not matched to a gene; V was cut back by 10 bases and J by 8 bases. The V gene's germline CDR1 is MNHEY and CDR2 SMNVEV (reference sequence). The TCR comes from an adult in good health. V usage is TRBV27 and J usage is TRBJ2-1; 11 nucleotides align to TRBD1. The sample consisted of peripheral blood, taken on day 0 of AZD1222 vaccination. The CDR3 loop reads CATGQGAHEQFF. CDR3 in DNA: TGTGCCACCGGACAGGGGGCCCATGAGCAGTTCTTC.